The next 3 T cell receptor beta chains were all read from a single sample in a study of cytomegalovirus exposure and HLA in healthy donors. Use of 60 Vbeta and 13 Jbeta primers characterized the PCR. Sequencing used immunoSEQ multiplex PCR; TCRdb keeps in-frame clones, though not all of them. This repertoire shows approximately 150,000 clones, over 70% found once; its top ten account for 1% to 1.5%. The sequencing input was PBMCs. The receptors derive from a man aged 45-60 years in good health and CMV-seropositive.

The V and J genes are TRBV9 and TRBJ2-3; 7 nucleotides align to TRBD2. The CDR3 contains 16 residues. Per germline, CDR1 SGDLS and CDR2 YYNGEE. V lost 1 base and J lost 2; bases outside the gene matches: 7. The CDR3 is CASSVRAGDPTDTQYF. CDR3 nucleotides: TGTGCCAGCAGCGTAAGGGCGGGGGACCCCACAGATACGCAGTATTTT. The whole variable domain, remainder taken from reference TRBV9 and TRBJ2-3, is DSGVTQTPKHLITATGQRVTLRCSPRSGDLSVYWYQQSLDQGLQFLIQYYNGEERAKGNILERFSAQQFPDLHSELNLSSLELGDSALYFCASSVRAGDPTDTQYFGPGTRLTVL.

The J gene is TRBJ1-5, the V gene TRBV30; D is ambiguous. The V gene lost 0 bases and the J gene lost 3 bases, with 6 bases spanning the gap. The CDR3 runs 13 residues. Germline CDR1 is GTSNPN and CDR2 is SVGIG (reference sequence). CDR3 in amino acids: CAWSVKSNQPQHF. Here the CDR3 DNA reads TGTGCCTGGAGTGTTAAATCCAATCAGCCCCAGCATTTT.

This chain links TRBV7-8 with TRBJ2-2; 9 nucleotides agree with TRBD1. V lost 3 bases and J lost 6; bases outside the gene matches: 8. CDR3 length equals 16 residues. CDR1 SGHVS and CDR2 FQNEAQ come from the germline V gene. CDR3 region: CASSLPGTGKAGELFF. The CDR3, as DNA: TGTGCCAGCAGCTTGCCCGGGACAGGGAAAGCCGGGGAGCTGTTTTTT.